This TCR beta chain was recorded in a study of T cells in Graves' hyperthyroidism and ophthalmopathy. General observations from the study: Also found in blood were most expanded thyroid clonotypes above 0.001.

Amplified TCR beta CDR3 regions came from RNA transcripts. During a first-round RT-PCR of the TCR CDR3, the HTBI primer set was used. Each CDR3 protein is one row after TCRdb ran MiXCR on the multiplex PCR reads. The sample has fewer than 350,000 distinct CDR3 sequences, nearly 15% seen once. This clonotype was detected only a few times. Antigen: not known. Hyperthyroidism in the patients, aged 18 to 65, was newly diagnosed and under 2 months in duration. Diagnosis relied on clinical symptoms, serum thyroxine and TRAb, thyroid ultrasound and orbital computed tomography. Source material for PBMCs was less than 12 ml fresh peripheral blood. The CDR3 loop spans 13 amino acids. Germline CDR1 is LNHDA and CDR2 is SQIVND (reference sequence). V lost 5 bases and J lost 4, with 11 bases in between.

The rearrangement uses TRBV19 and TRBJ2-5, with D maybe TRBD2 (6 bases). The sequenced sample consisted of blood. This TCR was recovered from a woman between 50 and 59 years old with Graves' hyperthyroidism that later progressed to Graves' ophthalmopathy. CDR3 DNA sequence: TGTGCCAGTAGTCCCCCGGGAGCAGAGACCCAGTACTTC. It yields the protein CASSPPGAETQYF.